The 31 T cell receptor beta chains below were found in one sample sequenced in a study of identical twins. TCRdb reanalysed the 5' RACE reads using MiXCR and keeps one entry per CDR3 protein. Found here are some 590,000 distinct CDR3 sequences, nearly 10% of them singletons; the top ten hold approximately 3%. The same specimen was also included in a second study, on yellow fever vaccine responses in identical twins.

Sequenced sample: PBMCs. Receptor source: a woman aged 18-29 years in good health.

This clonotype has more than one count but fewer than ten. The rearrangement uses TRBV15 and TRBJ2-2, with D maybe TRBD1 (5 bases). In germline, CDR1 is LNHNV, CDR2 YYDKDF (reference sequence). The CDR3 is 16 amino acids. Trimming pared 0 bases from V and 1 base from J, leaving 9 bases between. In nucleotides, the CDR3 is TGTGCCACCAGCAGAGATCAGACAGTGAACACCGGGGAGCTGTTTTTT. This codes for CATSRDQTVNTGELFF.

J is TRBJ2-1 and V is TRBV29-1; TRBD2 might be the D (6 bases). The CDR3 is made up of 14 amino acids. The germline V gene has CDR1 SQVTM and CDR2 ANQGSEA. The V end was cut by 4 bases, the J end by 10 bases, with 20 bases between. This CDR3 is CSVAVFFLRGEQFF. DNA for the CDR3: TGCAGCGTTGCGGTTTTTTTTTTGCGGGGAGAGCAGTTCTTC.

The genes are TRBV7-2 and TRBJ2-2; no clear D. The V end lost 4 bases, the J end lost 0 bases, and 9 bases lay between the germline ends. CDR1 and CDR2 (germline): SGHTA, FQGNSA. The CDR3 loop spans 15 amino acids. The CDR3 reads CASSSPPPNTGELFF. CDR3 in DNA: TGTGCCAGCAGCTCACCCCCTCCGAACACCGGGGAGCTGTTTTTT.

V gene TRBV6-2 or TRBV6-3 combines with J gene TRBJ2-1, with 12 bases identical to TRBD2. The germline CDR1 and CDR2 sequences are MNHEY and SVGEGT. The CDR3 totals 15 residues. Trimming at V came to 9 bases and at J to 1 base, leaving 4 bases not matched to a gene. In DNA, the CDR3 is TGTGCCAGTACTAGCGGGGGGTCTTCCTACAATGAGCAGTTCTTC. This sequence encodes CASTSGGSSYNEQFF.

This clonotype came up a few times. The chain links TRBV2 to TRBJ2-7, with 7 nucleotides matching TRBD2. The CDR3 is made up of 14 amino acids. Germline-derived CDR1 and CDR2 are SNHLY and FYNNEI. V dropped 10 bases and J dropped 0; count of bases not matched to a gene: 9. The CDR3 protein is CAISAGSGSYEQYF. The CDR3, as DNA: TGTGCCATCTCAGCGGGGTCCGGCTCCTACGAGCAGTACTTC. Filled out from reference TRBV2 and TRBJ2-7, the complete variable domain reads EPEVTQTPSHQVTQMGQEVILRCVPISNHLYFYWYRQILGQKVEFLVSFYNNEISEKSEIFDDQFSVERPDGSNFTLKIRSTKLEDSAMYFCAISAGSGSYEQYFGPGTRLTVT.

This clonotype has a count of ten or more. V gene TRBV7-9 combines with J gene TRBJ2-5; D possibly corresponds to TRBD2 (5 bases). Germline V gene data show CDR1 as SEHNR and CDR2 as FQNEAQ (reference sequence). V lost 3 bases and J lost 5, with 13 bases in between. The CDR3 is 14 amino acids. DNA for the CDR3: TGTGCCAGCAGCTTGGTCTCGGGGAGTGAGACCCAGTACTTC. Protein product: CASSLVSGSETQYF.

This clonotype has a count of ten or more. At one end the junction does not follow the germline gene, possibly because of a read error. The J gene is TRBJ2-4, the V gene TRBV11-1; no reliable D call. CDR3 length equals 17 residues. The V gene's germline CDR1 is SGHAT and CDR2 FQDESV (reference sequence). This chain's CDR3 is CACSVSPASGAKNIQYF. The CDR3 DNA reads TGTGCCTGCAGCGTGTCGCCGGCCTCTGGGGCCAAAAACATTCAGTACTTC. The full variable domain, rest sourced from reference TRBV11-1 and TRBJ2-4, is EAEVAQSPRYKITEKSQAVAFWCDPISGHATLYWYRQILGQGPELLVQFQDESVVDDSQLPKDRFSAERLKGVDSTLKIQPAELGDSAMYLCACSVSPASGAKNIQYFGAGTRLSVL.

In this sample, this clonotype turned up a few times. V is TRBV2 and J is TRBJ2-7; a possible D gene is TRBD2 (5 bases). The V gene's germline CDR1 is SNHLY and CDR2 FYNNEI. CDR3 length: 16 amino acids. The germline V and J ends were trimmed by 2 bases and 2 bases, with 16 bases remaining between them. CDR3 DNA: TGTGCCAGCAGTGAACGGCAGCGGACGATAACCTACGAGCAGTACTTC. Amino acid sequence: CASSERQRTITYEQYF.

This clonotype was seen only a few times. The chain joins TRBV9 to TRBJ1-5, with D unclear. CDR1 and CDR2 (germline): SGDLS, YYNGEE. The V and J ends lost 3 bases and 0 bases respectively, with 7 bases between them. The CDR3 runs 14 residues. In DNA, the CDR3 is TGTGCCAGCAGCGCGCAGGATAGCAATCAGCCCCAGCATTTT. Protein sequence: CASSAQDSNQPQHF.

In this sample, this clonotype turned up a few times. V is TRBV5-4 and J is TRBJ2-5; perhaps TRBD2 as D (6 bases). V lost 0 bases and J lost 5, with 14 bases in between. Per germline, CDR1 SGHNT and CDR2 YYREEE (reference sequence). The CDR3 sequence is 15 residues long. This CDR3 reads CASSLAGPGEETQYF. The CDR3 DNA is TGTGCCAGCAGCTTGGCCGGACCGGGAGAGGAGACCCAGTACTTC.

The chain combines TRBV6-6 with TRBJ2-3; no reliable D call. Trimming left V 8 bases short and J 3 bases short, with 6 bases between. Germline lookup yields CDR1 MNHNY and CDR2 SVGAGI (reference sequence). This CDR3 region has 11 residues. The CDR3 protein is CASLMTDTQYF. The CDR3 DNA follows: TGTGCCAGCCTGATGACAGATACGCAGTATTTT.

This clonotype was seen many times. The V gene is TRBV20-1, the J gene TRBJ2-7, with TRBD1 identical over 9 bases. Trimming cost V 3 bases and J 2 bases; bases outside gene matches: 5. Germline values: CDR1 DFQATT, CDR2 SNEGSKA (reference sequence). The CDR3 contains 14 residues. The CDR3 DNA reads TGCAGTGCTAGGGATTACAGGGGGCCCTACGAGCAGTACTTC. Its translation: CSARDYRGPYEQYF.

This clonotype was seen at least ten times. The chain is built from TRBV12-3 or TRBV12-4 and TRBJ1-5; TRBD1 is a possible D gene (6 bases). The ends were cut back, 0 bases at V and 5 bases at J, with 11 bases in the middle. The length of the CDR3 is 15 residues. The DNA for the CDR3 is TGTGCCAGCAGTTTAGCCGCTCCAGGGGATCAGCCCCAGCATTTT. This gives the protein CASSLAAPGDQPQHF.

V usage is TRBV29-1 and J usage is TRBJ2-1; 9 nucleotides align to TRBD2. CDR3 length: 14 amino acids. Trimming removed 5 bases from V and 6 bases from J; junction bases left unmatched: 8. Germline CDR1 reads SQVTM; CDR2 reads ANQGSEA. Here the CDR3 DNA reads TGCAGCGTTATAGGCGGGGGGGGATCCAATGAGCAGTTCTTC. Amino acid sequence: CSVIGGGGSNEQFF.

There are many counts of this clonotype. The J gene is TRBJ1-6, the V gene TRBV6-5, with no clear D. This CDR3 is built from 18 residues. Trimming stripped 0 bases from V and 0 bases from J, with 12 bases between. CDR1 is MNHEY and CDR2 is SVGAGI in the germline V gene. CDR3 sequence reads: CASSYSIAGSSYNSPLHF. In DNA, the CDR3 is TGTGCCAGCAGTTACTCGATTGCCGGGAGCTCCTATAATTCACCCCTCCACTTT.

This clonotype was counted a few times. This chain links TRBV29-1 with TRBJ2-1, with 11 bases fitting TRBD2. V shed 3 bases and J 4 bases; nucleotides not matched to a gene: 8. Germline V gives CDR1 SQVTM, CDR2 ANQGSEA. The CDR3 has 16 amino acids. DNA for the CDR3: TGCAGCGTTGATGTCCATAGCGGGAGGGGTTACAATGAGCAGTTCTTC. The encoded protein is CSVDVHSGRGYNEQFF.

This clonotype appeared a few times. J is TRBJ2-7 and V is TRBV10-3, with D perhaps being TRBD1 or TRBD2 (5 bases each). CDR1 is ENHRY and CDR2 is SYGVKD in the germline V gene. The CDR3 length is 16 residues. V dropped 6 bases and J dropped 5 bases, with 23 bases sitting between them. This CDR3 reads CAIRVGVGRDPHEQYF. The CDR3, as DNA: TGTGCCATCAGAGTCGGAGTCGGCCGGGACCCCCACGAGCAGTACTTC.

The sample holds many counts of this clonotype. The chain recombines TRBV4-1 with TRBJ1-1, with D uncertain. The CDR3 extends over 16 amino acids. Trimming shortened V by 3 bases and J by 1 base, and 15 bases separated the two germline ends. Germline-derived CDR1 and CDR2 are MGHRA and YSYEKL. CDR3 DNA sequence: TGCGCCAGCAGCCAGCTCTCCTCGGTGGCGAACACTGAAGCTTTCTTT. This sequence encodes CASSQLSSVANTEAFF.

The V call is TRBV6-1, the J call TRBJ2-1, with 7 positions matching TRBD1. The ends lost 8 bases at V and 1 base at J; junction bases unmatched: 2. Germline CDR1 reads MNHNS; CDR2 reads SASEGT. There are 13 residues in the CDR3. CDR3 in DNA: TGTGCCAGCGGGGACAGTTCCTACAATGAGCAGTTCTTC. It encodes CASGDSSYNEQFF.

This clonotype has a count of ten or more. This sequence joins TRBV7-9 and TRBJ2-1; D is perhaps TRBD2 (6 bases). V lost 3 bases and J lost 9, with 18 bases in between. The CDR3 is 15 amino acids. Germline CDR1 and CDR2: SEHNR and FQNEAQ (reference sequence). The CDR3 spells CASSLPGRDFGEQFF. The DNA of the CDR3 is TGTGCCAGCAGCTTGCCAGGGCGGGATTTTGGTGAGCAGTTCTTC.

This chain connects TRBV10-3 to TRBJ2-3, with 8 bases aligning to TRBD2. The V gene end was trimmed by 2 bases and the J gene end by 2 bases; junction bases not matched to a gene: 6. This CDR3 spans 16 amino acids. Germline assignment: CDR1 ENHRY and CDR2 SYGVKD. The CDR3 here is CAISEPGGGDTDTQYF. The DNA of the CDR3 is TGTGCCATCAGTGAGCCCGGGGGGGGGGACACAGATACGCAGTATTTT.

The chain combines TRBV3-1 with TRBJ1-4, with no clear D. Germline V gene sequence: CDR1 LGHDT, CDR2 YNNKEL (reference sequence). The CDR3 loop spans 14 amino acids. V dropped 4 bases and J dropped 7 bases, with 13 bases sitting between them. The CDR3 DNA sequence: TGTGCCAGCAGCCTTCGACCCAAGGCTGAAAAACTGTTTTTT. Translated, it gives CASSLRPKAEKLFF.

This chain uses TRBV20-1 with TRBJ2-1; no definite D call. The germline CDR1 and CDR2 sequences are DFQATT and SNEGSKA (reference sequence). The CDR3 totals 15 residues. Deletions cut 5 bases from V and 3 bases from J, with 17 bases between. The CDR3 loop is CSALQPKRHYNEQFF. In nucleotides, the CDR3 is TGCAGTGCTTTACAGCCAAAGAGGCACTACAATGAGCAGTTCTTC.

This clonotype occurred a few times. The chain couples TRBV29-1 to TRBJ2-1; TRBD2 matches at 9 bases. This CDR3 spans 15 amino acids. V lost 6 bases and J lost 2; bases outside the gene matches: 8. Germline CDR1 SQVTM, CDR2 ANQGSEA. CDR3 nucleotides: TGCAGCGTGGCCCGGCGACTAGCGGCCTACAATGAGCAGTTCTTC. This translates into CSVARRLAAYNEQFF.

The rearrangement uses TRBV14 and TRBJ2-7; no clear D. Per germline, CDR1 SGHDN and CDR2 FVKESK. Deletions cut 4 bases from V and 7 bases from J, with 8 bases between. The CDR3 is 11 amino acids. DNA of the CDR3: TGTGCCAGCAGCCGGTATGGGGAGCAGTACTTC. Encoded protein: CASSRYGEQYF.

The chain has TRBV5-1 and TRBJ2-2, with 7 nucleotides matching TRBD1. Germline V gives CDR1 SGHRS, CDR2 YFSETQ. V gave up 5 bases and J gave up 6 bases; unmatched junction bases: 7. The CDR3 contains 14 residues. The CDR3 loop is CASRSATGPGELFF. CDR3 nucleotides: TGCGCCAGCAGGTCGGCGACAGGGCCCGGGGAGCTGTTTTTT. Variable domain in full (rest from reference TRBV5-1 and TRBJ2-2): KAGVTQTPRYLIKTRGQQVTLSCSPISGHRSVSWYQQTPGQGLQFLFEYFSETQRNKGNFPGRFSGRQFSNSRSEMNVSTLELGDSALYLCASRSATGPGELFFGEGSRLTVL.

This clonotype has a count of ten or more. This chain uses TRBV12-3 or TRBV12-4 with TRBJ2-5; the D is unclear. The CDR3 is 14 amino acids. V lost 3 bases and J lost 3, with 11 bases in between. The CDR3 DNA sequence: TGTGCCAGCAGTTTTGAAGCGTATGAAGAGACCCAGTACTTC. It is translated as CASSFEAYEETQYF.

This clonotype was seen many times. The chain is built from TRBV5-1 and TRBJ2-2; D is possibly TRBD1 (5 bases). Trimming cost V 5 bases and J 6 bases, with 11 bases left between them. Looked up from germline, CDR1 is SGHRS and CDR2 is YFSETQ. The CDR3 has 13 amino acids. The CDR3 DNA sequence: TGCGCCAGCAGAAGGGGCGAAGCCGGGGAGCTGTTTTTT. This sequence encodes CASRRGEAGELFF.

The CDR3 DNA reads TGCGCCAGCAGCCAAAATACCTACGAGCAGTACTTC. Protein sequence: CASSQNTYEQYF. V is TRBV4-1 and J is TRBJ2-7; D uncertain. CDR1 is MGHRA and CDR2 is YSYEKL in the germline V gene. The CDR3 contains 12 residues. V was pared by 2 bases and J by 2 bases, with 4 bases between.

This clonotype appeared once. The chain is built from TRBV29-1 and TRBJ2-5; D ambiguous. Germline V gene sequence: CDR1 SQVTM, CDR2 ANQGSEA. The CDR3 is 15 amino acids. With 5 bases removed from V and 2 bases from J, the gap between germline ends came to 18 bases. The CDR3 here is CSVQFGDKIQETQYF. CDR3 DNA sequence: TGCAGCGTTCAATTCGGCGACAAGATACAAGAGACCCAGTACTTC. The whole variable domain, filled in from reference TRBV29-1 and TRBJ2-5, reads SAVISQKPSRDICQRGTSLTIQCQVDSQVTMMFWYRQQPGQSLTLIATANQGSEATYESGFVIDKFPISRPNLTFSTLTVSNMSPEDSSIYLCSVQFGDKIQETQYFGPGTRLLVL.

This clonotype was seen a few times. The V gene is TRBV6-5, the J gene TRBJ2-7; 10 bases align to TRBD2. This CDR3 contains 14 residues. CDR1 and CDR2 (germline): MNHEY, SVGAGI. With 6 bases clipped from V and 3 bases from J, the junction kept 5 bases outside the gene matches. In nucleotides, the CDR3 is TGTGCCAGCAGATTAGCGGGGGGTATCTACGAGCAGTACTTC. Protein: CASRLAGGIYEQYF.